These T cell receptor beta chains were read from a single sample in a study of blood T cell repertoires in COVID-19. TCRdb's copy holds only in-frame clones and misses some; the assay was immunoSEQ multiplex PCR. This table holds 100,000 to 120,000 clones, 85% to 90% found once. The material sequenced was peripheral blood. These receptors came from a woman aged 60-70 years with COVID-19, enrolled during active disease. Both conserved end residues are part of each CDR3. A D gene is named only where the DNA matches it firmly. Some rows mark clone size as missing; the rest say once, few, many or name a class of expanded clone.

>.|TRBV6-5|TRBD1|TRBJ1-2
TGTGCCAGCAGGCGGACAGGCAACTATGGCTACACCTTC
CASRRTGNYGYTF
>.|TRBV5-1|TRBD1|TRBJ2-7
TGCGCCAGCAGCTTGGAGGGACAGGGGGGTTCCTACGAGCAGTACTTC
CASSLEGQGGSYEQYF
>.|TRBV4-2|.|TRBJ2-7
TGTGCCAGCAGACGGGACTCCTCCTACGAGCAGTACTTC
CASRRDSSYEQYF
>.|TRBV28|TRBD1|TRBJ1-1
TGTGCCAGCAGTTTCGGTACAGGGGGTTTTACTGAAGCTTTCTTT
CASSFGTGGFTEAFF
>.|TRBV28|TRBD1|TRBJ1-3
TGTGCCAGCAGTTTAGGGACAGGGGGGCCAGGAAACACCATATATTTT
CASSLGTGGPGNTIYF
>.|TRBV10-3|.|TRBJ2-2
TGTGCCATCAGCGGGACTACCGGGGAGCTGTTTTTT
CAISGTTGELFF
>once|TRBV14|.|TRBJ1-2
TGTGCCAGCAGCCAAGAAACCGGGAATGGCTACACCTTC
CASSQETGNGYTF
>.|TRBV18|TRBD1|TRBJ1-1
TGTGCCAGCTCACCACAGAAGGCCAGGGGGTTCACTGAAGCTTTCTTT
CASSPQKARGFTEAFF
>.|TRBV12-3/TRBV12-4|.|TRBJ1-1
TGTGCCAGCAGTTTCCAGGACAGCCTGAGAGCTTTCTTT
CASSFQDSLRAFF
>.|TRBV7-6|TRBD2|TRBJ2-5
TGTGCCAGCAGCCGCGGGACTAGCGGGGAAGAGACCCAGTACTTC
CASSRGTSGEETQYF
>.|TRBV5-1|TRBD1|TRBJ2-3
TGCGCCAGCAGCTTTAGGGGACAGCCTCCAGATACGCAGTATTTT
CASSFRGQPPDTQYF
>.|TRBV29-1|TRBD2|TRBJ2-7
TGCAGCGTCTCTAGGGGACTAGCGGGGTCCTACGAGCAGTACTTC
CSVSRGLAGSYEQYF
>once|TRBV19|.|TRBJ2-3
TGTGCCAGTAGTCCAACCGGGGGTGCAGATACGCAGTATTTT
CASSPTGGADTQYF
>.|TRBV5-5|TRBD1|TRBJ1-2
TGTGCCAGCAGCCCGGGACAGGGTAGAGACTATGGCTACACCTTC
CASSPGQGRDYGYTF